The entry that follows covers one T cell receptor beta chain sequence. Methods used by the authors: Estimates of nucleated cell counts were drawn from the amplification of reference gene primers. Produced via immunoSEQ multiplex PCR; TCRdb's table is partial and in-frame only. The V and J calls and clone size were taken over from that table, and D and trimming were inferred from the DNA. This sample yields about 130,000 clones, of which about nine tenths are seen a single time; about 3.5% belongs to the top ten. The data derive from a study of blood T cell repertoires in COVID-19. Study summary: PBMCs, B-cell-depleted T cells, or T cells were the source of the cDNA or gDNA that made up the material.

V shed 8 bases and J 2 bases; nucleotides not matched to a gene: 7. The CDR3 length is 16 residues. CDR1 is WSHSY and CDR2 is SAAADI in the germline V gene. What was sequenced was peripheral blood. The clonotype comes from a man aged 50-59 years with active COVID-19. The chain recombines TRBV10-2 with TRBJ2-1, with 12 bases aligning to TRBD2. The CDR3 loop reads CASQTSGGPTYNEQFF. The CDR3 DNA reads TGCGCCAGCCAAACTAGCGGGGGGCCAACCTACAATGAGCAGTTCTTC.